What follows are 2 T cell receptor beta chains derived from one specimen sequenced in a study of T cells in Graves' hyperthyroidism and ophthalmopathy. Researchers took RNA transcripts and amplified the TCR beta CDR3 regions from them. In the first-round RT-PCR of the TCR CDR3, the HTBI primer set was used. TCRdb ran MiXCR on the multiplex PCR reads and lists one entry per CDR3 protein. This sample yields approximately 600,000 distinct CDR3 sequences, of which roughly 15% are seen a single time; about 4% belongs to the top ten. The source material was blood. The receptors originated from a woman aged 40 to 50 with Graves' ophthalmopathy.

This clonotype was detected many times. The chain combines TRBV27 with TRBJ2-5, with 7 bases identical to TRBD2. This CDR3 has 13 amino acids. Germline CDR1 reads MNHEY; CDR2 reads SMNVEV (reference sequence). V lost 6 bases to trimming and J lost 2 bases; unmatched junction nucleotides: 3. In nucleotides, the CDR3 is TGTGCCAGCAGCAAGCGGGGACAAGAGACCCAGTACTTC. Its translation: CASSKRGQETQYF.

This clonotype was seen ten or more times. The CDR3 DNA reads TGTGCCAGCAGTAAAAAACCGGGACAGGGGCTGGACTATGGCTACACCTTC. This gives the protein CASSKKPGQGLDYGYTF. The V and J genes are TRBV6-4 and TRBJ1-2, with 10 nucleotides matching TRBD1. The germline V gene has CDR1 MRHNA and CDR2 SNTAGT. Trimming took 5 bases from V and 3 from J; bases not matched to a gene: 12. The CDR3 totals 17 residues.